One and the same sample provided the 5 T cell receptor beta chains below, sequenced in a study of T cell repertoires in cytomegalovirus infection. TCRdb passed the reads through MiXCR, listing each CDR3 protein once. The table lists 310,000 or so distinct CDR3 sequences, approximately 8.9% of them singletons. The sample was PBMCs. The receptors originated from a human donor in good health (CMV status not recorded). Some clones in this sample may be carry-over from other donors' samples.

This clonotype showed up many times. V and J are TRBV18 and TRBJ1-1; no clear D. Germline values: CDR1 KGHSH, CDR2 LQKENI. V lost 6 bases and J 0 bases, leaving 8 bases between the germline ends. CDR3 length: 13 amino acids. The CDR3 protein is CASSTTLNTEAFF. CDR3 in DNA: TGTGCCAGCTCCACCACACTGAACACTGAAGCTTTCTTT.

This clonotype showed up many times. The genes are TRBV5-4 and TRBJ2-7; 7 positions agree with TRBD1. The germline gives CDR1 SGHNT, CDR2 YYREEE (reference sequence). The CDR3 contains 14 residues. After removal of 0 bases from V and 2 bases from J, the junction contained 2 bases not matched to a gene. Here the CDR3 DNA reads TGTGCCAGCAGCTTGGACCAGGGGGCCTACGAGCAGTACGTC. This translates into CASSLDQGAYEQYV.

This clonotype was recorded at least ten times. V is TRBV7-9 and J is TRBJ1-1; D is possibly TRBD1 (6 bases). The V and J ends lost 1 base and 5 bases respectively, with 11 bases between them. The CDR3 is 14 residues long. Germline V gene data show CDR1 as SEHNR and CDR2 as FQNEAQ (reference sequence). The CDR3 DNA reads TGTGCCAGCAGCTTAGATGGGGGCGGGACTGAAGCTTTCTTT. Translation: CASSLDGGGTEAFF.

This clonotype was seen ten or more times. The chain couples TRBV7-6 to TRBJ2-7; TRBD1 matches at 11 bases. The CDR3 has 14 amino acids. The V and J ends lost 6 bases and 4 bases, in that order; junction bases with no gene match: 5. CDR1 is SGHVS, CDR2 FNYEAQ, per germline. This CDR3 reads CASRKGQGAYEQYF. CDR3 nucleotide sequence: TGTGCCAGCAGAAAAGGACAGGGGGCGTACGAGCAGTACTTC.

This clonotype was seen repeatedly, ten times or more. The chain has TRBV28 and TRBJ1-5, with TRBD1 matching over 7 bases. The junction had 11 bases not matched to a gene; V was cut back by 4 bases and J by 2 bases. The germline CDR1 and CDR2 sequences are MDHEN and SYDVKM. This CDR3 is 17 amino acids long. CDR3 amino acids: CASSSASGGRGNQPQHF. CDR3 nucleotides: TGTGCCAGCAGTTCTGCATCAGGGGGAAGGGGCAATCAGCCCCAGCATTTT.